The 3 T cell receptor beta chains below come from one sample, sequenced in a study of blood T cell repertoires in COVID-19. The repertoire was sequenced with immunoSEQ multiplex PCR; TCRdb's copy has only in-frame clones and lacks some. The data hold 190,000 or so clones, with around 88% observed a single time. Material for sequencing was peripheral blood. The receptors come from a woman aged 25 to 45 with acute or convalescent COVID-19.

J is TRBJ2-1 and V is TRBV28, with TRBD1 matching over 8 bases. The CDR3 is 16 residues long. The germline V gene encodes CDR1 MDHEN and CDR2 SYDVKM. Germline trimming cut 2 bases from V and 1 base from J; bases unmatched to any gene: 4. This CDR3 is CASSLQGARSYNEQFF. As DNA, the CDR3 is TGTGCCAGCAGTTTACAGGGGGCTAGATCCTACAATGAGCAGTTCTTC. Filled out from reference TRBV28 and TRBJ2-1, the complete variable domain reads DVKVTQSSRYLVKRTGEKVFLECVQDMDHENMFWYRQDPGLGLRLIYFSYDVKMKEKGDIPEGYSVSREKKERFSLILESASTNQTSMYLCASSLQGARSYNEQFFGPGTRLTVL.

The chain links TRBV7-8 to TRBJ2-1, with 7 nucleotides matching TRBD2. Germline loops: CDR1 SGHVS, CDR2 FQNEAQ. Trimming cost V 5 bases and J 6 bases; bases outside gene matches: 10. CDR3 length: 15 amino acids. The CDR3 protein is CASSTREAKLNEQFF. CDR3 coding DNA: TGTGCCAGCAGCACCCGGGAGGCAAAACTCAATGAGCAGTTCTTC.

This chain joins TRBV11-2 and TRBJ2-3, with D maybe TRBD2 (5 bases). Germline V gene lookup returns CDR1 SGHAT and CDR2 FQNNGV. This CDR3 is built from 15 residues. V dropped 8 bases and J dropped 0 bases, with 15 bases sitting between them. CDR3 sequence reads: CASSPQRLSTDTQYF. DNA for the CDR3: TGTGCCAGCTCACCCCAGCGGCTAAGCACAGATACGCAGTATTTT.